The present TCR beta chain was sequenced within a study of blood T cell repertoires in COVID-19. V lost 7 bases, J lost 0 bases, and 4 bases stayed unmatched. CDR3 length: 15 amino acids. The germline V gene has CDR1 KGHDR and CDR2 SFDVKD. The data were produced by immunoSEQ multiplex PCR, yet TCRdb's version contains in-frame clones alone and is incomplete. This sample has some 190,000 clones; approximately 92% occur once, and the top ten carry about 2.2%. The source material was PBMCs or T cells enriched from blood (not recorded which). The rearrangement uses TRBV24-1 and TRBJ1-3; 8 bases line up with TRBD1. The sequence derives from a woman aged 40-49 years with acute COVID-19. CDR3 bases: TGTGCCACCAGGGGACAGGTCCCCTCTGGAAACACCATATATTTT. Protein: CATRGQVPSGNTIYF.